The 23 T cell receptor beta chains in this list originate from one sample, sequenced in a study of monozygotic twins with inflammatory bowel disease. After re-calling the 5' RACE reads, TCRdb lists one entry per CDR3 protein, DNA absent. Here the sample table reports about 210,000 distinct CDR3 sequences. The sample comprised blood. Receptor source: a human donor with ulcerative colitis or Crohn's disease, or a healthy co-twin of an affected twin (not recorded which).

The CDR3 is CASSSRTGAGAGELFF. The chain links TRBV13 to TRBJ2-2; TCRdb picks TRBD1, but there is no DNA to check that call. Germline values: CDR1 PRHDT, CDR2 FYEKMQ (reference sequence). CDR3 size: 16 residues.

The chain recombines TRBV4-2 with TRBJ2-5. Germline CDR1 and CDR2: LGHNA and YNFKEQ. This CDR3 is 12 amino acids long. CDR3 region: CASSQEFETQYF.

The CDR3 protein is CASSPPLAGGRETQYF. V usage is TRBV3-1 and J usage is TRBJ2-5; TCRdb's D gene call, TRBD2, goes unchecked for lack of DNA. Germline loops: CDR1 LGHDT, CDR2 YNNKEL (reference sequence). This CDR3 region has 16 residues.

The V call is TRBV18, the J call TRBJ1-6. CDR1 is KGHSH, CDR2 LQKENI, per germline. This CDR3 has 16 residues. This CDR3 is CASSPQQLSYNSPLHF.

V gene TRBV6-1 combines with J gene TRBJ2-5; the TRBD2 assignment by TCRdb is unverifiable without DNA. The CDR3 spans 17 residues. Germline V gives CDR1 MNHNS, CDR2 SASEGT. The chain's CDR3 is CASSEVVAGLLQETQYF.

The V call is TRBV6-1, the J call TRBJ2-3; TCRdb gives TRBD1 as the D gene, but with no DNA this cannot be confirmed. Germline V gene data show CDR1 as MNHNS and CDR2 as SASEGT. The CDR3 totals 16 residues. The CDR3 loop is CASSQLWDRGTDTQYF.

This rearrangement joins TRBV7-6 to TRBJ1-1; checking the TCRdb D call of TRBD1 is not possible without DNA. The CDR3 is made up of 15 amino acids. CDR1 SGHVS and CDR2 FNYEAQ come from the germline V gene. The CDR3 loop reads CASSPTGGKGTEAFF.

This chain uses TRBV6-5 with TRBJ1-2. The CDR3 runs to 12 residues. Germline assignment: CDR1 MNHEY and CDR2 SVGAGI. The CDR3 protein is CATKIGNYGYTF.

The CDR3 sequence is CASRGQGYTGELFF. This rearrangement joins TRBV7-3 to TRBJ2-2; lacking DNA, the TRBD1 call made by TCRdb goes unchecked. CDR3 length: 14 amino acids. CDR1 is SGHTA, CDR2 FQGTGA, per germline.

V is TRBV27 and J is TRBJ1-1. The V gene's germline CDR1 is MNHEY and CDR2 SMNVEV (reference sequence). There are 13 residues in the CDR3. The chain's CDR3 is CASSARWANEAFF.

This chain joins TRBV20-1 and TRBJ2-2; without DNA, the TCRdb call of TRBD2 cannot be checked. CDR1 is DFQATT, CDR2 SNEGSKA, per germline (reference sequence). The CDR3 extends over 13 amino acids. This CDR3 reads CSARGGGLGELFF.

This chain uses TRBV11-3 with TRBJ1-1; TCRdb lists TRBD1, though no DNA is available to test this call. CDR1 is SGHNT and CDR2 is YENEEA in the germline V gene. CDR3 length equals 13 residues. The CDR3 reads CASSHTGVSEAFF.

The chain employs TRBV4-1 and TRBJ2-7. CDR1 MGHRA and CDR2 YSYEKL come from the germline V gene. CDR3 length: 14 amino acids. The CDR3 loop reads CASTERVGSYEQYF.

The gene calls are TRBV27 and TRBJ2-1; TCRdb picks TRBD2, but there is no DNA to check that call. CDR1 is MNHEY and CDR2 is SMNVEV in the germline V gene (reference sequence). The CDR3 runs to 21 residues. This chain's CDR3 is CATIGIPYSGRVERSYNEQFF.

This chain links TRBV28 with TRBJ1-2. Germline V lookup: CDR1 MDHEN, CDR2 SYDVKM. This CDR3 has 13 amino acids. This CDR3 is CASRRTANYGYTF.

The rearrangement joins TRBV6-1 to TRBJ2-5; TCRdb indicates TRBD2, and absent DNA this call remains unverified. CDR3 length: 16 residues. CDR1 and CDR2 (germline): MNHNS, SASEGT. The CDR3 loop reads CASSTTLAGAQETQYF.

The rearrangement links TRBV9 to TRBJ1-4; without DNA, the TCRdb call of TRBD1 cannot be checked. CDR1 is SGDLS and CDR2 is YYNGEE in the germline V gene. The CDR3 is 17 amino acids. The CDR3: CASSVEWDVATNEKLFF.

The chain couples TRBV4-2 to TRBJ2-3. The germline V gene encodes CDR1 LGHNA and CDR2 YNFKEQ. The length of the CDR3 is 15 residues. This CDR3 is CASSQGSQYTDTQYF.

This chain links TRBV28 with TRBJ2-3; TCRdb indicates TRBD1, and absent DNA this call remains unverified. Germline loops: CDR1 MDHEN, CDR2 SYDVKM. There are 14 residues in the CDR3. The CDR3: CASRGTGGRDTQYF.

V gene TRBV5-6 combines with J gene TRBJ2-5; absent DNA, TCRdb's TRBD1 call cannot be checked. CDR1 and CDR2 from the germline V gene are SGHDT and YYEEEE. The CDR3 length is 15 residues. CDR3 sequence reads: CASTPGANVQETQYF.

The genes are TRBV27 and TRBJ2-2; TCRdb's D call of TRBD1 is untestable without DNA. Germline V lookup: CDR1 MNHEY, CDR2 SMNVEV (reference sequence). This CDR3 contains 14 residues. The CDR3 loop reads CASRGTANTGELFF.

The chain combines TRBV7-9 with TRBJ1-6; the D gene TCRdb calls, TRBD1, cannot be checked with no DNA. This CDR3 has 16 residues. Per the germline V gene, CDR1 is SEHNR and CDR2 is FQNEAQ (reference sequence). The CDR3 sequence: CASSFPGQGQNSPLHF.

The chain has TRBV7-3 and TRBJ1-5; lacking DNA, the TRBD1 call made by TCRdb goes unchecked. Looked up from germline, CDR1 is SGHTA and CDR2 is FQGTGA. This CDR3 has 19 residues. The chain's CDR3 is CASSLTSLWSGQLNQPQHF.